This entry describes one T cell receptor beta chain. This clone showed up just a few times. Its antigen remains unidentified. The record has no base qualities; no much larger clone is one base away. CDR1 and CDR2, per the germline V gene (reference sequence), are SGHNT and YYREEE. From its cysteine to its phenylalanine, the CDR3 spans 13 amino acids. The read is trimmed to its CDR3 DNA, 39 bases read in frame from base 1. Deletion took 4 bases off V and 4 bases off J, with a span of 11 bases between the germline ends. The data originate from a study of T cell responses to AZD1222 COVID-19 vaccine (dated by TCRdb to the early 2020s). General notes on the study: Because spike-specific TCR depth and breadth did not differ between the two schedules, AZD1222 recipients who got a second dose at roughly 4 weeks were pooled with those who got a second dose at roughly 12 weeks. TCR sequencing was performed for fewer than 250 trial participants, of whom about 200 were given two doses of AZD1222 and around 25 were given two doses of MenACWY control vaccine. Trial participants were enrolled by age into subgroups of 18-55, 56-69 and 70-plus years, and 148, 28 and 57 TCR-sequenced participants, respectively, were included in these subgroups. Broad study findings and their caveats: The vaccine-associated CD4 TCRs covered the entire spike protein, and the dominant responses fell in regions 160-218 and 743-854. Reportedly, close to half of the unique spike-specific TCRs recognized epitopes lying outside the regions that are mutated in the B.1.351 and B.1.1.7 variants. In the small 56-69-year group, the increase in depth fell short of significance, most likely because of low power. Only five to seven AZD1222 recipients were SARS-CoV-2 seropositive at baseline, limiting conclusions about previously exposed vaccinees. Most participants were white British and females outnumbered males, and the authors suggested that clonal diversity may have been underestimated. After two AZD1222 doses, both the breadth and the depth of spike-specific TCRs were significantly higher than at day 0 and than in MenACWY recipients. Because no samples from the day 14 peak response were available, repertoires could be characterized only after the peak T cell response.

The time point label of this sample denotes: baseline before first vaccination. Vaccinee samples came from UK trials COV001 and COV002, including a single-blind randomized controlled phase 2/3 trial of AZD1222 (ChAdOx1 nCoV-19) in healthy adults. Trial participant PBMC samples were collected at day 0 and day 28 after the second dose for TCRbeta chain sequencing. The CDR3 regions of human TCRbeta chains were subjected to immunosequencing. In the paper's pipeline: TCRs in the repertoires were matched against a reference library of SARS-CoV-2-specific TCRs that had been generated with the MIRA antigen-specificity platform. Breadth meant the fraction of unique TCRs that were SARS-CoV-2-associated, whereas depth meant the fraction of total T cells that were SARS-CoV-2-associated. Using the MIRA data, each spike-specific TCR was mapped to the spike region that the TCR reacts to and placed in a CD4 or CD8 class. Log10-transformed breadth and depth values were compared by one-way ANOVA with Sidak's multiple comparisons tests. In its TCRdb copy, this immuneACCESS table keeps in-frame sequences only and misses some clones. Where compared with another copy, unresolved V genes explain less than half of these, and the others have no known cause. V and J calls and clone size are as listed in that table; D and trimming were resolved from the DNA. This sample is represented by 160,000 or so clones; approximately 94% of them were singletons. The ten largest account for about 3% of the sample.

The source was peripheral blood, collected on day 0 of AZD1222 vaccination. This TCR came from an adult in good health. The receptor chain draws on TRBV5-4 and TRBJ1-2; the D gene is perhaps TRBD1, from 6 matching bases. The CDR3 region has the sequence CASSAPGAYGYTF. Read as DNA, the sequence is TGTGCCAGCAGCGCCCCGGGGGCCTATGGCTACACCTTC.